The rows below give T cell receptor beta chains drawn from one sample of a study of blood T cell repertoires in COVID-19. Clones were sequenced by immunoSEQ multiplex PCR, and TCRdb holds only the in-frame ones, with some missing. The repertoire holds more than 200,000 clones, with under 90% as singletons. What was sequenced was peripheral blood. The receptors here all came from a man between 60 and 70 years old with acute or convalescent COVID-19. The CDR3 runs from the conserved cysteine through the conserved F or W. The D gene is left open where the match is weak. Not every row has a clone size; where given, it reads once, few, many or a size class.

CDR3 protein	CDR3 DNA	V gene	clone size	J gene	D gene
CATPPVGNQPQHF	TGTGCCACCCCCCCCGTCGGCAATCAGCCCCAGCATTTT	TRBV24-1	NA	TRBJ1-5	NA
CASSEASSGTGELFF	TGTGCCAGCAGTGAAGCCAGTTCGGGGACCGGGGAGCTGTTTTTT	TRBV6-1	NA	TRBJ2-2	NA
CASSLWTGDNYGYTF	TGTGCCAGCTCACTCTGGACAGGGGACAACTATGGCTACACCTTC	TRBV18	NA	TRBJ1-2	TRBD1
CASSIESNYGYTF	TGTGCCAGTAGTATCGAGTCTAACTATGGCTACACCTTC	TRBV19	NA	TRBJ1-2	NA
CAVGVYSTDTQYF	TGTGCCGTAGGGGTTTATAGCACAGATACGCAGTATTTT	TRBV5-4	once	TRBJ2-3	NA
CAWGGPGSAPQHF	TGTGCCTGGGGGGGGCCCGGGAGCGCGCCCCAGCATTTT	TRBV30	once	TRBJ1-5	NA
CASSPQGLAGESNEQFF	TGTGCCAGCAGTCCCCAGGGACTAGCGGGCGAAAGCAATGAGCAGTTCTTC	TRBV27	NA	TRBJ2-1	TRBD2
CASSWDRGFEAFF	TGTGCCAGTAGTTGGGACAGGGGGTTTGAAGCTTTCTTT	TRBV19	NA	TRBJ1-1	TRBD1
CASSLGTSVIYEQYF	TGTGCCAGCAGCTTGGGGACTAGCGTAATCTACGAGCAGTACTTC	TRBV5-4	NA	TRBJ2-7	TRBD2
CASSRQGAALPNSPLHF	TGTGCCAGCAGCCGACAGGGGGCGGCCCTCCCTAATTCACCCCTCCACTTT	TRBV14	NA	TRBJ1-6	TRBD1
CASSDSWRSSYNEQFF	TGTGCCAGCAGTGACAGCTGGAGGAGCTCCTACAATGAGCAGTTCTTC	TRBV6-4	NA	TRBJ2-1	NA
CASSHQGQRSSGVGGELFF	TGTGCCAGCAGCCACCAAGGGCAGAGGTCTAGCGGGGTAGGCGGGGAGCTGTTTTTT	TRBV4-2	NA	TRBJ2-2	TRBD2
CASSPLLGYNEQFF	TGTGCCAGCAGCCCCCTACTAGGGTACAATGAGCAGTTCTTC	TRBV7-8	NA	TRBJ2-1	NA
CASSQAQGASTGELFF	TGCGCCAGCAGCCAGGCACAGGGGGCGAGCACCGGGGAGCTGTTTTTT	TRBV4-1	NA	TRBJ2-2	TRBD1
CATWDMDRGPNTEAFF	TGCGCCACGTGGGACATGGACAGGGGCCCGAACACTGAAGCTTTCTTT	TRBV10-2	NA	TRBJ1-1	TRBD1
CASSRGTASLGYTF	TGTGCCAGCTCCCGCGGGACAGCCTCTCTTGGCTACACCTTC	TRBV18	NA	TRBJ1-2	TRBD1
CASRRTGAGTDTQYF	TGCGCCAGCAGGCGTACAGGGGCAGGCACAGATACGCAGTATTTT	TRBV5-1	NA	TRBJ2-3	TRBD1
CASSERGPYEQYF	TGTGCCAGCAGTGAGCGGGGCCCCTACGAGCAGTACTTC	TRBV6-2/TRBV6-3	NA	TRBJ2-7	TRBD2
CASSPVAVGHEQYF	TGTGCCAGCTCACCTGTTGCAGTTGGCCACGAGCAGTACTTC	TRBV18	NA	TRBJ2-7	NA
CAWRTGQGDTEAFF	TGTGCCTGGAGGACGGGACAGGGAGACACTGAAGCTTTCTTT	TRBV30	NA	TRBJ1-1	TRBD1
CASRGRDSPGGEQFF	TGTGCCAGCAGAGGCCGGGACTCTCCGGGGGGTGAGCAGTTCTTC	TRBV6-4	NA	TRBJ2-1	TRBD2
CASSLVVGEPGEEAQHF	TGTGCCAGCAGCTTAGTAGTAGGAGAGCCCGGGGAGGAGGCCCAGCATTTT	TRBV7-9	NA	TRBJ1-5	NA
CASSQSSGFGQYF	TGTGCCAGCAGCCAATCTTCCGGTTTTGGGCAGTACTTC	TRBV16	NA	TRBJ2-7	NA